The 22 T cell receptor beta chains in this list originate from one sample, sequenced in a study of T cell repertoires in cytomegalovirus infection. TCRdb processed the reads anew with MiXCR; each CDR3 protein has one entry. The table has roughly 300,000 distinct CDR3 sequences, around 25% seen once. Sample: PBMCs. The receptors here all came from a human donor in good health (CMV status not recorded). Some clones in this sample may be carry-over from other donors' samples.

The chain employs TRBV12-3 or TRBV12-4 and TRBJ2-1; D is perhaps TRBD1 or TRBD2 (5 bases each). There are 15 residues in the CDR3. Deletions cut 6 bases from V and 2 bases from J, with 14 bases between. The CDR3 protein is CASRLGTNPYNEQFF. The CDR3 DNA reads TGTGCCAGCAGGCTGGGGACGAATCCCTACAATGAGCAGTTCTTC.

V usage is TRBV11-2 and J usage is TRBJ1-3; no clear D. From germline, CDR1 is SGHAT and CDR2 FQNNGV. V was clipped by 1 base and J by 3 bases, with 7 bases between them. CDR3 size: 14 residues. The CDR3 here is CASSLGPVGNTIYF. CDR3 DNA sequence: TGTGCCAGCAGCTTAGGCCCGGTTGGAAACACCATATATTTT.

V and J are TRBV7-2 and TRBJ1-2; D not certain. In germline, CDR1 is SGHTA, CDR2 FQGNSA. V was shortened by 0 bases and J by 0 bases, with 11 bases between the two germline ends. The CDR3 is 16 amino acids. CDR3 coding DNA: TGTGCCAGCAGCTTAGCGCGGGTAGGAGCTAACTATGGCTACACCTTC. This translates into CASSLARVGANYGYTF.

This clonotype was seen many times. This rearrangement joins TRBV7-2 to TRBJ2-1; D uncertain. V was cut by 4 bases and J by 12 bases, with 13 bases left in between. The germline V gene encodes CDR1 SGHTA and CDR2 FQGNSA. The CDR3 sequence is 12 residues long. The CDR3: CASSSWGPVQFF. Written as DNA, the CDR3 is TGTGCCAGCAGCTCTTGGGGTCCGGTGCAGTTCTTC.

The chain couples TRBV10-2 to TRBJ2-1, with 7 bases fitting TRBD1. Germline V gene lookup returns CDR1 WSHSY and CDR2 SAAADI. V was pared by 4 bases and J by 12 bases, with 21 bases of the junction left unmatched. The CDR3 contains 17 residues. Here the CDR3 reads CASSAQTGFGILGPQFF. The CDR3 DNA reads as TGCGCCAGCAGTGCCCAGACAGGGTTCGGCATACTGGGACCGCAGTTCTTC.

The chain carries TRBV19 and TRBJ2-7; 9 bases line up with TRBD2. V lost 6 bases, J lost 1 base, and 1 base stayed unmatched. The CDR3 is 13 amino acids. CDR1 LNHDA and CDR2 SQIVND come from the germline V gene (reference sequence). CDR3 sequence (DNA): TGTGCCAGTAGGACTAGCGGTTCCTACGAGCAGTACTTC. Residues: CASRTSGSYEQYF.

The CDR3 loop is CSTQFRETQYF. CDR3 DNA sequence: TGCAGCACGCAGTTCCGGGAGACCCAGTACTTC. The chain couples TRBV29-1 to TRBJ2-5; the D is unclear. Trimming shortened V by 8 bases and J by 5 bases, and 12 bases separated the two germline ends. This CDR3 has 11 residues. Germline CDR1 and CDR2: SQVTM and ANQGSEA.

This clonotype has only a few counts. CDR3 sequence reads: CASSLLRHGNQPQHF. The DNA of the CDR3 is TGTGCCAGCAGCTTGCTTCGACACGGGAATCAGCCCCAGCATTTT. This sequence joins TRBV5-6 and TRBJ1-5; D unresolved. The germline V gene encodes CDR1 SGHDT and CDR2 YYEEEE. The CDR3 spans 15 residues. Between the trimmed V and J ends, which lost 1 base and 4 bases, there was a span of 12 bases.

There are many counts of this clonotype. The J gene is TRBJ2-2, the V gene TRBV7-9, with D perhaps assigned TRBD1 or TRBD2 (5 bases each). The CDR3 runs 17 residues. V lost 1 base, J lost 3 bases, and 15 bases lay in between. From germline, CDR1 is SEHNR and CDR2 FQNEAQ (reference sequence). Written as DNA, the CDR3 is TGTGCCAGCAGCTTAGACCCGGGGCACGGGGACACCGGGGAGCTGTTTTTT. This encodes CASSLDPGHGDTGELFF.

The chain is built from TRBV27 and TRBJ2-2, with 8 bases that match TRBD1. Germline CDR1 is MNHEY and CDR2 is SMNVEV (reference sequence). The junction had 6 bases not matched to a gene; V was cut back by 1 base and J by 5 bases. This CDR3 comprises 16 residues. The CDR3 DNA reads as TGTGCCAGCAGTTTATTTCAGGGGGCCCTAACCGGGGAGCTGTTTTTT. Its protein is CASSLFQGALTGELFF.

There are many counts of this clonotype. The V and J genes are TRBV7-2 and TRBJ1-1; a weak D match, TRBD1 (6 bases). Trimming removed 0 bases at V and 0 bases at J, with 14 bases between. The CDR3 length is 17 residues. In germline, CDR1 is SGHTA, CDR2 FQGNSA. CDR3 sequence: CASSLAPGTLMNTEAFF. CDR3 bases: TGTGCCAGCAGCTTAGCTCCGGGGACACTCATGAACACTGAAGCTTTCTTT.

The chain couples TRBV29-1 to TRBJ2-1; 9 bases align to TRBD2. Germline loops: CDR1 SQVTM, CDR2 ANQGSEA. After removal of 7 bases from V and 0 bases from J, the junction contained 16 bases not matched to a gene. This CDR3 region has 18 residues. CDR3 protein: CSARGSAGGFLSYNEQFF. Written as DNA, the CDR3 is TGCAGCGCCAGAGGCTCAGCGGGGGGATTCCTCTCCTACAATGAGCAGTTCTTC.

The chain carries TRBV4-3 and TRBJ1-1; D is uncertain. The germline CDR1 and CDR2 sequences are LGHNA and YSLEER. V lost 0 bases to trimming and J lost 1 base, with 9 bases between them. The CDR3 runs to 15 residues. CDR3 DNA: TGCGCCAGCAGCCAAGAACCGTTCTGGAACACTGAAGCTTTCTTT. Encoded protein: CASSQEPFWNTEAFF.

The chain links TRBV7-6 to TRBJ2-1, with TRBD2 identical over 12 bases. Unmatched junction bases numbered 7, after V lost 6 bases and J lost 1 base. This CDR3 contains 17 residues. The germline V gene has CDR1 SGHVS and CDR2 FNYEAQ. Here the CDR3 reads CASSLTSGGRSYNEQFF. Here the CDR3 DNA reads TGTGCCAGCAGTCTGACTAGCGGGGGAAGGTCCTACAATGAGCAGTTCTTC.

This clonotype has more than one count but fewer than ten. The chain uses TRBV19 and TRBJ1-5, with 10 bases identical to TRBD1. Germline loops: CDR1 LNHDA, CDR2 SQIVND (reference sequence). V was clipped by 4 bases and J by 3 bases; unmatched bases: 9. This CDR3 is 17 amino acids long. The CDR3 nucleotides are TGTGCCAGTAGTAGAGGGACAGGGGTGGCCCTCAATCAGCCCCAGCATTTT. It encodes CASSRGTGVALNQPQHF.

The CDR3 protein is CASSFVASASYEQYF. CDR3 coding DNA: TGCGCCAGCAGCTTCGTGGCTAGTGCATCCTACGAGCAGTACTTC. The V call is TRBV5-1, the J call TRBJ2-7; D unresolved. V gave up 2 bases and J gave up 1 base, with 13 bases separating them. Germline loops: CDR1 SGHRS, CDR2 YFSETQ. The CDR3 contains 15 residues.

This clonotype has only a few counts. V gene TRBV5-6 combines with J gene TRBJ2-1; 7 bases map to TRBD2. This CDR3 spans 15 amino acids. Germline loops: CDR1 SGHDT, CDR2 YYEEEE. V lost 0 bases, J lost 4 bases, and 4 bases stayed unmatched. The CDR3 loop reads CASSLARGIYNEQFF. The CDR3 coding sequence is TGTGCCAGCAGCTTGGCGCGGGGGATATACAATGAGCAGTTCTTC.

This clonotype was detected many times. V is TRBV2 and J is TRBJ2-6, with 8 bases identical to TRBD1. With 6 bases clipped from V and 4 bases from J, the junction kept 2 bases outside the gene matches. CDR1 and CDR2 from the germline V gene are SNHLY and FYNNEI. CDR3 size: 14 residues. CDR3 sequence (DNA): TGTGCCAGCAGGGACAGGGCAGGGGCCAACGTCCTGACTTTC. Amino acids: CASRDRAGANVLTF.

The chain employs TRBV6-2 or TRBV6-3 and TRBJ2-7; 7 bases align to TRBD2. CDR1 is MNHEY, CDR2 SVGEGT, per germline. The CDR3 has 14 amino acids. Germline trimming cut 7 bases from V and 7 bases from J; bases unmatched to any gene: 13. In nucleotides, the CDR3 is TGTGCCAGCACCAAAGCGGGACCTTCGGAAGAGCAGTACTTC. This translates into CASTKAGPSEEQYF.

The V gene is TRBV12-5, the J gene TRBJ1-2; a weak D match, TRBD1 (6 bases). The ends were cut back, 2 bases at V and 4 bases at J, with 11 bases in the middle. The CDR3 is 14 residues long. The V gene's germline CDR1 is LGHNT and CDR2 FRNRAP. This CDR3 reads CASGLTGPRYGYTF. CDR3 in DNA: TGTGCTAGTGGTTTGACAGGGCCTCGCTATGGCTACACCTTC.

This clonotype was seen a few times. The genes are TRBV11-2 and TRBJ2-5; 9 nucleotides align to TRBD2. The germline CDR1 and CDR2 sequences are SGHAT and FQNNGV. The CDR3 is made up of 16 amino acids. The J segment lost 2 bases and the V segment lost 6 bases, leaving 10 bases of the junction unmatched. CDR3 sequence: CASRPRLAVIQETQYF. The CDR3 DNA sequence: TGTGCCAGCAGACCCAGACTAGCGGTTATTCAAGAGACCCAGTACTTC.

The sample holds many counts of this clonotype. The V gene is TRBV7-2, the J gene TRBJ1-2, with D possibly matching TRBD1 (5 bases). This CDR3 contains 14 residues. V lost 5 bases and J lost 2, with 12 bases in between. The germline gives CDR1 SGHTA, CDR2 FQGNSA. CDR3 loop: CASSQKRGNYGYTF. The CDR3 nucleotides read TGTGCCAGCAGCCAAAAGAGGGGCAACTATGGCTACACCTTC.